Below, 6 T cell receptor beta chains from the same sample are listed, as sequenced in a study of shared clonotypes between healthy human individuals. Sequencing used immunoSEQ multiplex PCR; TCRdb keeps in-frame clones, though not all of them. The top ten clones hold 0.045% to 0.07% of a sample with hundreds of thousands of clones, 95% to 98% of them seen once. The sequenced sample consisted of naive CD4+ T cells sorted from blood. The subset denotes: CD45RA+ positively selected. The receptors come from a woman in her thirties in good health.

The V call is TRBV5-6, the J call TRBJ1-3, with D unresolved. V lost 0 bases, J lost 5 bases, and 12 bases lay in between. CDR3 length: 15 residues. The germline CDR1 and CDR2 sequences are SGHDT and YYEEEE. CDR3 sequence reads: CASSLEGRVRNTIYF. CDR3 bases: TGTGCCAGCAGCTTGGAGGGCAGAGTCAGAAACACCATATATTTT.

The genes are TRBV4-1 and TRBJ2-5; the match to TRBD2 covers 13 bases. V dropped 3 bases and J dropped 2; count of bases not matched to a gene: 6. This CDR3 spans 17 amino acids. Germline V lookup: CDR1 MGHRA, CDR2 YSYEKL. For the CDR3, the DNA is TGCGCCAGCAGCCACGCCACTAGCGGGAGGGATCAAGAGACCCAGTACTTC. Amino acid sequence: CASSHATSGRDQETQYF.

The chain joins TRBV11-2 to TRBJ2-7; D call uncertain. The germline gives CDR1 SGHAT, CDR2 FQNNGV. The CDR3 loop spans 13 amino acids. The ends were cut back, 1 base at V and 4 bases at J, with 8 bases in the middle. The chain's CDR3 is CASSLVYEYEQYF. CDR3 nucleotide sequence: TGTGCCAGCAGCTTAGTTTACGAGTACGAGCAGTACTTC. Full variable domain (remainder filled in from reference TRBV11-2 and TRBJ2-7): EAGVAQSPRYKIIEKRQSVAFWCNPISGHATLYWYQQILGQGPKLLIQFQNNGVVDDSQLPKDRFSAERLKGVDSTLKIQPAKLEDSAVYLCASSLVYEYEQYFGPGTRLTVT.

This chain links TRBV5-4 with TRBJ2-7; 9 nucleotides align to TRBD2. Germline trimming cut 0 bases from V and 3 bases from J; bases unmatched to any gene: 1. The CDR3 sequence is 14 residues long. Per germline, CDR1 SGHNT and CDR2 YYREEE (reference sequence). In DNA, the CDR3 is TGTGCCAGCAGCTTGGAACTAGCGGGCTACGAGCAGTACTTC. Its protein is CASSLELAGYEQYF.

The chain recombines TRBV23-1 with TRBJ2-1, with 9 bases fitting TRBD2. TRBV23-1 is labeled an ORF, and its function is uncertain. V was clipped by 0 bases and J by 9 bases; unmatched bases: 9. The CDR3 is 16 amino acids. The CDR3 DNA follows: TGCGCCAGCAGTCAATCCTTGGCTAGCGGGAATGGTGAGCAGTTCTTC. This encodes CASSQSLASGNGEQFF.

This chain uses TRBV13 with TRBJ1-2; perhaps TRBD1 as D (6 bases). The germline V gene has CDR1 PRHDT and CDR2 FYEKMQ (reference sequence). The V gene lost 5 bases and the J gene lost 4 bases, with 17 bases spanning the gap. This CDR3 is 15 amino acids long. The CDR3 spells CASSPRDTRIYGYTF. In DNA form, the CDR3 reads TGTGCCAGCAGCCCCAGGGACACTCGAATCTATGGCTACACCTTC.